A selection of T cell receptor beta chains follows, all from one sample in a study of identical twins. TCRdb reanalysed the 5' RACE reads using MiXCR and keeps one entry per CDR3 protein. The sample holds more than 650,000 distinct CDR3 sequences; roughly 6% are singletons and the top ten take approximately 2%. The specimen was naive T cells sorted from blood. The receptors shown here come from a man aged 18 to 29 in good health. The CDR3 runs from the conserved cysteine through the conserved F or W. D genes are given only for firm matches. Expanded clones are given a class, and other clones once, few, many or no size at all.

>few|TRBJ2-6|TRBV6-2/TRBV6-3|21|TRBD1
CASSYSMASGQSYSGANVLTF
TGTGCCAGCAGTTACTCAATGGCCTCGGGACAGTCTTACTCTGGGGCCAACGTCCTGACTTTC
>many|TRBJ1-6|TRBV27|14|-
CASSLMGGDSPLHF
TGTGCCAGCAGTTTGATGGGGGGGGATTCACCCCTCCACTTT
>many|TRBJ2-1|TRBV27|12|-
CASQEGTNEQFF
TGTGCCAGCCAGGAGGGTACTAATGAGCAGTTCTTC
>many|TRBJ2-7|TRBV10-3|14|TRBD1
CAISAGQELYEQYF
TGTGCCATCAGTGCGGGACAGGAACTCTACGAGCAGTACTTC
>-|TRBJ2-2|TRBV6-1|15|-
CASSARTVNTGELFF
TGTGCCAGCAGTGCACGGACAGTGAACACCGGGGAGCTGTTTTTT
>few|TRBJ2-2|TRBV11-2|15|TRBD2
CASSIAGRNTGELFF
TGTGCCAGCAGCATAGCGGGGAGGAACACCGGGGAGCTGTTTTTT
>few|TRBJ2-2|TRBV7-2|15|TRBD2
CASSSGGLWTGELFF
TGTGCCAGCAGCTCGGGAGGGCTTTGGACCGGGGAGCTGTTTTTT
>-|TRBJ2-5|TRBV5-1|14|-
CASSLQALQETQYF
TGCGCCAGCAGCTTGCAGGCGCTACAAGAGACCCAGTACTTC
>-|TRBJ1-4|TRBV5-1|14|TRBD1
CASSSGQGNEKLFF
TGCGCCAGCAGCTCGGGACAGGGAAATGAAAAACTGTTTTTT
>few|TRBJ1-1|TRBV3-1|15|-
CASSQDLFGNTEAFF
TGTGCCAGCAGCCAAGATCTCTTTGGGAACACTGAAGCTTTCTTT
>many|TRBJ2-7|TRBV29-1|12|TRBD2
CSVVTSSYEQYF
TGCAGCGTGGTGACTAGCAGCTACGAGCAGTACTTC
>-|TRBJ1-4|TRBV5-5|17|-
CATQRGWGLGAGEKLFF
TGTGCCACCCAGCGTGGGTGGGGTCTGGGTGCAGGTGAAAAACTGTTTTTT
>many|TRBJ1-4|TRBV12-3/TRBV12-4|16|-
CASSFGVGTDNEKLFF
TGTGCCAGCAGTTTTGGTGTTGGGACGGACAATGAAAAACTGTTTTTT